This entry lists 20 T cell receptor beta chains sequenced from one sample in a study of cytomegalovirus exposure and HLA in healthy donors. PCR amplification relied on 60 Vbeta primers (plus 13 Jbeta primers). The protocol was immunoSEQ multiplex PCR, while the TCRdb copy is restricted to in-frame clones and leaves out a portion. The sample lists approximately 120,000 clones; 75% to 90% were seen once. Sequencing used PBMCs. Receptor source: a woman in her thirties in good health and CMV-seropositive.

The CDR3 DNA reads TGTGCCAGCAGCCCCGACACTTCGACCTACGAGCAGTACTTC. It codes for CASSPDTSTYEQYF. The V gene is TRBV13, the J gene TRBJ2-7; no reliable D call. The V end was cut by 5 bases, the J end by 2 bases, with 13 bases between. Germline CDR1 reads PRHDT; CDR2 reads FYEKMQ (reference sequence). This CDR3 has 14 residues.

DNA for the CDR3: TGTGCCAGCAGTGAATTACTTAGGGGAAAGGACATTCAGTACTTC. Translated, it gives CASSELLRGKDIQYF. The chain recombines TRBV2 with TRBJ2-4, with a tentative D call TRBD1 (5 bases). V lost 2 bases and J lost 8, with 16 bases in between. Per germline, CDR1 SNHLY and CDR2 FYNNEI. CDR3 size: 15 residues.

The rearrangement links TRBV2 to TRBJ1-6; perhaps TRBD1 as D (6 bases). The V gene's germline CDR1 is SNHLY and CDR2 FYNNEI. V lost 8 bases, J lost 8 bases, and 13 bases lay in between. The CDR3 loop spans 13 amino acids. In nucleotides, the CDR3 is TGTGCCAGCTCCGGGACAATATATTCACCCCTCCACTTT. Translating it yields CASSGTIYSPLHF.

The chain is built from TRBV19 and TRBJ1-5; D ambiguous. V was trimmed by 4 bases and J by 0 bases, leaving 7 bases between them. The CDR3 extends over 14 amino acids. Germline values: CDR1 LNHDA, CDR2 SQIVND (reference sequence). This CDR3 is CASSKEFSNQPQHF. CDR3 sequence (DNA): TGTGCCAGTAGTAAGGAGTTTAGCAATCAGCCCCAGCATTTT.

In this sample, this clone turned up once. This chain joins TRBV19 and TRBJ2-1, with 12 positions matching TRBD2. The germline gives CDR1 LNHDA, CDR2 SQIVND (reference sequence). J gave up 7 bases and V 6 bases, and 19 bases lay outside the gene matches. This CDR3 spans 19 amino acids. The CDR3 loop reads CASSLRALAGGPVGNEQFF. CDR3 coding DNA: TGTGCCAGTAGCCTCCGGGCGCTAGCGGGAGGGCCGGTGGGAAATGAGCAGTTCTTC.

The CDR3 is CASRAEDEQYF. Written as DNA, the CDR3 is TGTGCCAGCAGGGCAGAGGACGAGCAGTACTTC. The chain couples TRBV2 to TRBJ2-7; D ambiguous. This CDR3 has 11 amino acids. The germline V gene encodes CDR1 SNHLY and CDR2 FYNNEI. V lost 6 bases and J lost 5, with 8 bases in between.

This clone was seen more than once but under ten times. The rearrangement joins TRBV9 to TRBJ2-2; tentative D call: TRBD1 (6 bases). Germline values: CDR1 SGDLS, CDR2 YYNGEE. V was trimmed by 4 bases and J by 5 bases, leaving 15 bases between them. The CDR3 covers 15 residues. The DNA for the CDR3 is TGTGCCAGCAGCATCCAACAGGGTTGGACCGGGGAGCTGTTTTTT. Its protein is CASSIQQGWTGELFF.

J is TRBJ2-7 and V is TRBV10-3; D may be TRBD2 (5 bases). Germline V lookup: CDR1 ENHRY, CDR2 SYGVKD. The CDR3 consists of 15 residues. Trimming shortened V by 2 bases and J by 0 bases, and 11 bases separated the two germline ends. This CDR3 reads CAISEVGAASYEQYF. The CDR3 DNA reads as TGTGCCATCAGTGAGGTGGGAGCAGCCTCCTACGAGCAGTACTTC.

The chain is built from TRBV6-5 and TRBJ2-7; weak D call: TRBD1 (5 bases). The CDR3 loop spans 14 amino acids. The ends were cut back, 4 bases at V and 2 bases at J, with 12 bases in the middle. Germline CDR1 and CDR2: MNHEY and SVGAGI. The chain's CDR3 is CASSWQGRTYEQYF. The DNA of the CDR3 is TGTGCCAGCAGTTGGCAGGGTCGCACCTACGAGCAGTACTTC.

The J gene is TRBJ1-1, the V gene TRBV5-4; 10 nucleotides line up with TRBD1. CDR3 size: 16 residues. V trimming: 0 bases; J trimming: 2 bases; junction bases outside the gene matches: 4. The germline CDR1 and CDR2 sequences are SGHNT and YYREEE (reference sequence). The CDR3 protein is CASSLGWDRGNTEAFF. The DNA for the CDR3 is TGTGCCAGCAGCTTGGGTTGGGACAGGGGAAACACTGAAGCTTTCTTT.

The V gene is TRBV25-1, the J gene TRBJ1-6, with a possible D match to TRBD1 (6 bases). Deletions cut 2 bases from V and 8 bases from J, with 7 bases between. The CDR3 contains 13 residues. Germline values: CDR1 MGHDK, CDR2 SYGVNS. CDR3 nucleotide sequence: TGTGCCAGCAGTGAAAGACAGGATTCACCCCTCCACTTT. It encodes CASSERQDSPLHF.

The chain is built from TRBV9 and TRBJ1-1, with a weak D call TRBD1 (6 bases). Germline CDR1 SGDLS, CDR2 YYNGEE. There are 13 residues in the CDR3. V lost 3 bases and J 1 base, leaving 7 bases between the germline ends. CDR3: CASSEQGNTEAFF. The CDR3 coding sequence is TGTGCCAGCAGCGAACAGGGGAACACTGAAGCTTTCTTT.

The chain joins TRBV5-1 to TRBJ1-1; a weak D match, TRBD1 (5 bases). The CDR3 spans 13 residues. With 4 bases removed from V and 1 base from J, the gap between germline ends came to 8 bases. Germline assignment: CDR1 SGHRS and CDR2 YFSETQ. The CDR3 spells CASSKDRNTEAFF. The CDR3 DNA sequence: TGCGCCAGCAGCAAAGACAGGAACACTGAAGCTTTCTTT.

V is TRBV28 and J is TRBJ1-1; TRBD1 matches 7 bases. Germline assignment: CDR1 MDHEN and CDR2 SYDVKM. V lost 5 bases, J lost 1 base, and 10 bases stayed unmatched. The CDR3 sequence is 16 residues long. CDR3 sequence: CASSVKRQGRNTEAFF. CDR3 DNA sequence: TGTGCCAGCAGTGTAAAACGACAGGGAAGGAACACTGAAGCTTTCTTT.

This sequence joins TRBV7-6 and TRBJ1-1, with 8 bases that match TRBD1. Germline V gene data show CDR1 as SGHVS and CDR2 as FNYEAQ. This CDR3 spans 13 amino acids. Losses at the gene ends were 5 bases for V and 8 bases for J; bases not matched to a gene: 7. The CDR3 protein is CASSRTGILEAFF. The CDR3, as DNA: TGTGCCAGCAGCAGGACAGGGATTTTAGAAGCTTTCTTT.

This clone was recorded only once. V usage is TRBV10-1 and J usage is TRBJ2-1; 11 nucleotides match TRBD2. The trim removed 7 bases at V and 0 bases at J, leaving 11 bases unmatched. Germline V gene sequence: CDR1 WNHNN, CDR2 SYGVQD (reference sequence). The CDR3 length is 18 residues. The CDR3 reads CASTLLAGGLSSYNEQFF. CDR3 DNA sequence: TGCGCCAGCACTCTTCTAGCGGGAGGACTAAGCTCCTACAATGAGCAGTTCTTC.

The chain links TRBV19 to TRBJ1-3, with D uncertain. The V end was cut by 3 bases, the J end by 0 bases, with 6 bases between. The germline gives CDR1 LNHDA, CDR2 SQIVND (reference sequence). The CDR3 runs 14 residues. The CDR3 sequence is CASSIQSSGNTIYF. The CDR3 DNA is TGTGCCAGTAGTATCCAATCCTCTGGAAACACCATATATTTT. Full variable domain (missing parts from reference TRBV19 and TRBJ1-3): DGGITQSPKYLFRKEGQNVTLSCEQNLNHDAMYWYRQDPGQGLRLIYYSQIVNDFQKGDIAEGYSVSREKKESFPLTVTSAQKNPTAFYLCASSIQSSGNTIYFGEGSWLTVV.

This clone was counted only a few times. The chain recombines TRBV18 with TRBJ2-7; 7 bases fit TRBD2. Germline V gene data show CDR1 as KGHSH and CDR2 as LQKENI. V was pared by 0 bases and J by 6 bases, with 5 bases of the junction left unmatched. CDR3 length equals 14 residues. CDR3 sequence: CASSPPGGVREQYF. The CDR3 region has the DNA TGTGCCAGCTCACCACCGGGGGGGGTGCGCGAGCAGTACTTC.

The V gene is TRBV7-9, the J gene TRBJ2-7, with a tentative D call TRBD2 (6 bases). The ends were cut back, 6 bases at V and 1 base at J, with 13 bases in the middle. The CDR3 covers 14 residues. Germline V lookup: CDR1 SEHNR, CDR2 FQNEAQ (reference sequence). In nucleotides, the CDR3 is TGTGCCAGCAGTGCCGGGACTTGGTCCTACGAGCAGTACTTC. Translating it yields CASSAGTWSYEQYF.

The chain carries TRBV19 and TRBJ2-2; 11 nucleotides agree with TRBD1. The CDR3 length is 17 residues. Per germline, CDR1 LNHDA and CDR2 SQIVND (reference sequence). V dropped 10 bases and J dropped 7; count of bases not matched to a gene: 17. Here the CDR3 DNA reads TGTGCCAATATCCCCCGGGACAGGGGGTTAAGGGTCGGGGAGCTGTTTTTT. It translates to CANIPRDRGLRVGELFF.